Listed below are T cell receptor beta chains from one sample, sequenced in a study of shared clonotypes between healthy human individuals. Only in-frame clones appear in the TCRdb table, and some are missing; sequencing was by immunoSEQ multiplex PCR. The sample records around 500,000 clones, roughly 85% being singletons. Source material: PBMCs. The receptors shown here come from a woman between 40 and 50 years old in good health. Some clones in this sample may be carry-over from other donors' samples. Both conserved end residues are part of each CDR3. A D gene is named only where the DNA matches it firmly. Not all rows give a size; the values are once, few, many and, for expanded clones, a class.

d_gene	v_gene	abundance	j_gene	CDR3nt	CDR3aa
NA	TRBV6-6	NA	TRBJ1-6	TGTGCCAGCAGTTATACGTCACCTAATAATTCACCCCTCCACTTT	CASSYTSPNNSPLHF
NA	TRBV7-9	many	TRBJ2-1	TGTGCCAGCAGCTTAGGGGGTCCGTACAATGAGCAGTTCTTC	CASSLGGPYNEQFF
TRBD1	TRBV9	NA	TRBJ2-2	TGTGCCAGCAGCTCCCGGACAGGGAGTACCGGGGAGCTGTTTTTT	CASSSRTGSTGELFF
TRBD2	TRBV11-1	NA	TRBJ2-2	TGTGCCAGCAGCTTCCCTAGCGGGGGCATGGGGACCGGGGAGCTGTTTTTT	CASSFPSGGMGTGELFF
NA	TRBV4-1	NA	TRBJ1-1	TGCGCCAGCAGCCAAGACCGCATCGCTGAAGCTTTCTTT	CASSQDRIAEAFF
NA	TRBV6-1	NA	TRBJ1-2	TGTGCCAGCGGGGACCGGCGTGGCTACACCTTC	CASGDRRGYTF
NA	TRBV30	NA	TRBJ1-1	TGTGCCTGGACTACAAGCGCGGACACTGAAGCTTTCTTT	CAWTTSADTEAFF
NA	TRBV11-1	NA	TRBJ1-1	TGTGCCAGCAGCTTAGATTGGGACCCAAACACTGAAGCTTTCTTT	CASSLDWDPNTEAFF
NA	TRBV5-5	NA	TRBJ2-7	TGTGCCAGCAGCTTGGGAAATACGCGCTCCTACGAGCAGTACTTC	CASSLGNTRSYEQYF
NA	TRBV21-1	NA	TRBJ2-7	TGTGCCCCCCAGGGAGCGGGAGGAGCAAGCGAGCAGTACTTC	CAPQGAGGASEQYF
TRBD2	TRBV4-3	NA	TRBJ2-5	TGCGCCAGCAGCCAAGCCCTAGCGGGCACCCAAGAGACCCAGTACTTC	CASSQALAGTQETQYF
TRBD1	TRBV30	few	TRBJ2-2	TGTGCCCTCGGGACAGGGAGGGGGTGGGCCGGGGAGCTGTTTTTT	CALGTGRGWAGELFF
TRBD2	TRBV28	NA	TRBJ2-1	TGTGCCAGCAGTTTAGCGGGAGGGCCTGGGGAGCAGTTCTTC	CASSLAGGPGEQFF
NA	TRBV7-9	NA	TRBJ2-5	TGTGCCAGCAGCCGGGGAGAGACCCAGTACTTC	CASSRGETQYF
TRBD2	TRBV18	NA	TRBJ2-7	TGTGCCAGCTCACCAGGGCGGGAGGGATTCTACGAGCAGTACTTC	CASSPGREGFYEQYF
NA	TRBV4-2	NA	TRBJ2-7	TGTGCCAGCAGCCAAGCTTTTACGGAGGCTCTTCCCTACGAGCAGTACTTC	CASSQAFTEALPYEQYF
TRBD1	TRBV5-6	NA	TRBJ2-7	TGTGCCAGCAGCCTAAGGACAGGCTTACTGTCGGAGCAGTACTTC	CASSLRTGLLSEQYF
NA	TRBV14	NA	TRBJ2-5	TGTGCCAGCAGCCAATTTCGGGACACTCGATTACAAGAGACCCAGTACTTC	CASSQFRDTRLQETQYF
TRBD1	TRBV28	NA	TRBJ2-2	TGTGCCAGCAGTCCGGACAGGGAGAACACCGGGGAGCTGTTTTTT	CASSPDRENTGELFF
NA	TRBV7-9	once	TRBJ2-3	TGTGCCAGCAGCTTAGGGGGGACTACAGATACGCAGTATTTT	CASSLGGTTDTQYF
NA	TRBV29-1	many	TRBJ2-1	TGCAGCGCAACAGGTTACAATGAGCAGTTCTTC	CSATGYNEQFF
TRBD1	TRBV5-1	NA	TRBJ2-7	TGCGCCAGCAGCTTGGGGACAGGAGGCTACGAGCAGTACTTC	CASSLGTGGYEQYF
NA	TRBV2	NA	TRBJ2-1	TGTGCCAGCAGTGAGGGCGAAAGGGTAGGAAGGAATGAGCAGTTCTTC	CASSEGERVGRNEQFF